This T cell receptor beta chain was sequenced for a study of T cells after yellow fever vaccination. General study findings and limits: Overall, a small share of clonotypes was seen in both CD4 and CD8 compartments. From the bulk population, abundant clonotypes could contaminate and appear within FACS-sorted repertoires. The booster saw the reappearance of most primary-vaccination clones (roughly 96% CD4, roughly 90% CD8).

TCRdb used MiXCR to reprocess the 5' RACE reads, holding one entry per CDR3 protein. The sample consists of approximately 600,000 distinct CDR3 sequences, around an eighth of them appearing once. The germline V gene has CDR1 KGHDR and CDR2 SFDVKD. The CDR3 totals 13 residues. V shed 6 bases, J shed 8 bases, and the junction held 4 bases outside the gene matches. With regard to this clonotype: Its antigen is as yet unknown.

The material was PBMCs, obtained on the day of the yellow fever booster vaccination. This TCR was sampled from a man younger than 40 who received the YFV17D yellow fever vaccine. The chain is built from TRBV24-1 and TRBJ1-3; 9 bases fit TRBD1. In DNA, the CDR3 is TGTGCCACCAGTCCGGACAGGGGAGACACCATATATTTT. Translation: CATSPDRGDTIYF.